Here is one T cell receptor (beta chain) with its context. Its antigen is not identified. Trimming removed 3 bases from V and 4 bases from J; junction bases left unmatched: 7. Germline V gene data show CDR1 as SGHTA and CDR2 as FQGTGA. CDR3 size: 15 residues. The data were obtained in a study of cytotoxic CD8 clonotypes in ibrutinib-treated CLL. Some clones are missing from TCRdb's copy, which holds only in-frame ones; the method was immunoSEQ multiplex PCR. The sample records about 160,000 clones, roughly 80% being singletons. Points from the study as a whole: Starting clonality was above that of age-matched healthy donors and tracked circulating CD8+ T-cell counts. With treatment, public clonotypes, which were uncommon, either contracted or remained stable.

The input for sequencing was PBMCs, taken after 24 months of ibrutinib treatment. The chain links TRBV7-3 to TRBJ2-7; TRBD1 matches 9 bases. This sequence was found in a human donor with chronic lymphocytic leukemia. The CDR3 loop reads CASSFLPGQGYEQYF. The CDR3 DNA reads as TGTGCCAGCAGCTTTCTTCCGGGACAGGGTTACGAGCAGTACTTC.